This section outlines one T cell receptor (beta chain) sequence together with its context. Recruitment covered 20 to 25 US areas and drew participants whose ages spanned 18 to 89 years. Clinical history reported by participants formed the basis on which cohorts were assigned. These data come from a study of blood T cell repertoires in COVID-19. As for the study in general: The United States, Italy and Spain supplied acute and convalescent COVID-19 samples.

The method was immunoSEQ multiplex PCR; TCRdb's version includes in-frame clones alone and lacks a portion of them. The table shows about 240,000 clones, with more than 85% occurring only once. The receptor was isolated from a man aged 35 to 55 who had recovered from COVID-19. Sequencing was carried out using PBMCs or T cells enriched from blood (not recorded which).

CDR3 bases: TGTGCCAGCAGTGAATTGGGACAGGGCGGCGGGGAGCTGTTTTTT. Its translation: CASSELGQGGGELFF. This chain connects TRBV6-1 to TRBJ2-2; 9 positions agree with TRBD1. This CDR3 contains 15 residues. Looked up from germline, CDR1 is MNHNS and CDR2 is SASEGT. Trimming at V came to 2 bases and at J to 7 bases, leaving 5 bases not matched to a gene.